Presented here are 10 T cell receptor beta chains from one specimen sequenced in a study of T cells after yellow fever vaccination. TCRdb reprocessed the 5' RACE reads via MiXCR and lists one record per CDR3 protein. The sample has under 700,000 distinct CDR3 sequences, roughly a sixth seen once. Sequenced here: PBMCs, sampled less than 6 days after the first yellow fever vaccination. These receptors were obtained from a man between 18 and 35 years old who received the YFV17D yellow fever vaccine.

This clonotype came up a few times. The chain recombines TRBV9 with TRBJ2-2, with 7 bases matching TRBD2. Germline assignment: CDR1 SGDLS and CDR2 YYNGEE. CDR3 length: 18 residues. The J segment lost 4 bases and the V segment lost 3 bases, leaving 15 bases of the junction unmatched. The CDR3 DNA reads TGTGCCAGCAGCGAAGGTCTGGTAGGGAGGGACGGCACCGGGGAGCTGTTTTTT. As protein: CASSEGLVGRDGTGELFF.

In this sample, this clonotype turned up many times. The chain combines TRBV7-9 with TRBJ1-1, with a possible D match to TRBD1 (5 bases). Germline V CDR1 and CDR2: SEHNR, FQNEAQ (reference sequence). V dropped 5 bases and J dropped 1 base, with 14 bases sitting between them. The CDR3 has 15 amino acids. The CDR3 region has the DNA TGTGCCAGCAGCACGCGAGGGGTAAGGAACACTGAAGCTTTCTTT. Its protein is CASSTRGVRNTEAFF. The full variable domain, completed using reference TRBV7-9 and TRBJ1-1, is DTGVSQNPRHKITKRGQNVTFRCDPISEHNRLYWYRQTLGQGPEFLTYFQNEAQLEKSRLLSDRFSAERPKGSFSTLEIQRTEQGDSAMYLCASSTRGVRNTEAFFGQGTRLTVV.

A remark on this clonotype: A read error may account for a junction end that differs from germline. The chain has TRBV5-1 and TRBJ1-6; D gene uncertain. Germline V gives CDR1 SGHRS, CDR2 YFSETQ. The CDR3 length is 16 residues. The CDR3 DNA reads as TGCGACAGCAGCGCCGAAGGTGGGACCTATAATTCACCCCTCCACTTT. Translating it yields CDSSAEGGTYNSPLHF.

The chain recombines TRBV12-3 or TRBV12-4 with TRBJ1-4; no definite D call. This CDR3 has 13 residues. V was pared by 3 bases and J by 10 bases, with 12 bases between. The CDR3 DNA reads TGTGCCAGCAGTTTCTCCGGGGAGGGAAAACTGTTTTTT. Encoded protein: CASSFSGEGKLFF.

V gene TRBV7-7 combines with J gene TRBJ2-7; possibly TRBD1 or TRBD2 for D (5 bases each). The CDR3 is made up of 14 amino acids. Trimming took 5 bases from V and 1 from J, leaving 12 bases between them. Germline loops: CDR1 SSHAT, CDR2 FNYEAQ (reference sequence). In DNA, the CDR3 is TGTGCCAGCAGCGAGGGGACGGGGTCCTACGAGCAGTACTTC. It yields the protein CASSEGTGSYEQYF.

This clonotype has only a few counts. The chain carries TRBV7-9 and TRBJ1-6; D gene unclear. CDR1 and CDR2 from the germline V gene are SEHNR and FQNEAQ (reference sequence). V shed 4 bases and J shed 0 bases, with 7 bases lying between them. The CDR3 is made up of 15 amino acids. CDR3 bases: TGTGCCAGCAGCTCACAGAGCTCCTATAATTCACCCCTCCACTTT. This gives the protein CASSSQSSYNSPLHF.

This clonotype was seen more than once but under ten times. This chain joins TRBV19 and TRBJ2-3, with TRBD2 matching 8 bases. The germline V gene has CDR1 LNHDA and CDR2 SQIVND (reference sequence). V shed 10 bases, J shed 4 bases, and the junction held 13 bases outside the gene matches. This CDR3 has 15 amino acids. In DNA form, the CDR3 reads TGTGCCACCACCCTTCGGGCGGGGGGTGCAGATACGCAGTATTTT. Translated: CATTLRAGGADTQYF.

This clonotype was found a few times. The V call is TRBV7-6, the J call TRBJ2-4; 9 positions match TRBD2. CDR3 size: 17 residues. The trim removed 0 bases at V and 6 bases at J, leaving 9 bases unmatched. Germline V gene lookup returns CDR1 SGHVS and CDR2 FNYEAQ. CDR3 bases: TGTGCCAGCAGCTTAGCCCCTCAGGGAGCGGGGGGAAACATTCAGTACTTC. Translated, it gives CASSLAPQGAGGNIQYF.

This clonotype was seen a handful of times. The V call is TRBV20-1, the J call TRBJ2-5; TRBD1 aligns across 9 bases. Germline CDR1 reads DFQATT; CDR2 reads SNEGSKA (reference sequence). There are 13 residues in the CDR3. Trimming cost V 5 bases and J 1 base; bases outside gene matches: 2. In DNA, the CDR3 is TGCAGTGCTCCGACAGGGGGCCAAGAGACCCAGTACTTC. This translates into CSAPTGGQETQYF.

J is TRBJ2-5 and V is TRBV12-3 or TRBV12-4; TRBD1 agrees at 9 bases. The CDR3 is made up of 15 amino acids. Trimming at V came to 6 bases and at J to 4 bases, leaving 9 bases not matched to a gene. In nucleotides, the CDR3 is TGTGCCAGCAGCCCTCTGGGACAGGGTGTAGAGACCCAGTACTTC. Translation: CASSPLGQGVETQYF.